The present T cell receptor beta chain was sequenced within a study of blood T cell repertoires in COVID-19. About the research overall: Italy, Spain and the United States were the sources of the convalescent and acute COVID-19 samples. The cDNA or gDNA used as material had been derived from T cells, B-cell-depleted T cells, or PBMCs.

The CDR3 is made up of 14 amino acids. Germline CDR1 LGHNT, CDR2 FRNRAP. V dropped 6 bases and J dropped 5; count of bases not matched to a gene: 5. The authors' processing: Amplification of reference gene primers provided the estimated nucleated cell counts. Sequencing used immunoSEQ multiplex PCR; TCRdb keeps in-frame clones, though not all of them. That table furnishes V, J and clone size, whereas the DNA furnished D and trimming. The table records roughly 250,000 clones, more than 60% of them present only once. Sequenced material: peripheral blood. This clonotype was obtained from a woman aged 40 to 50 with active or convalescent COVID-19. The chain has TRBV12-5 and TRBJ2-7; 12 bases match TRBD1. Here the CDR3 reads CASGPGQGADEQYF. CDR3 nucleotides: TGTGCTAGTGGCCCGGGACAGGGGGCCGACGAGCAGTACTTC.